The subject of this entry is one TCR beta chain. This sample stems from a study of blood T cell repertoires in COVID-19. Study-level background: COVID-19 samples collected from the United States, Italy and Spain covered acute and convalescent phases.

Method: immunoSEQ multiplex PCR; TCRdb's copy keeps in-frame clones and lacks some. Of 100,000 or so clones in the sample, about 90% were seen once. Germline V gene lookup returns CDR1 SGHTA and CDR2 FQGNSA. The CDR3 is made up of 16 amino acids. V shed 6 bases and J shed 4 bases, with 21 bases lying between them. The sequence came from a man between 50 and 59 years old with acute or convalescent COVID-19. The sequencing input was peripheral blood. This sequence joins TRBV7-2 and TRBJ2-5, with D maybe TRBD2 (6 bases). CDR3 loop: CASRSEPGLRRETQYF. The CDR3 bases are TGTGCCAGCAGATCCGAACCGGGACTCCGCCGAGAGACCCAGTACTTC.